This T cell receptor beta chain was observed in a study of blood T cell repertoires in COVID-19. As for the study in general: The United States, Italy and Spain provided the acute and convalescent COVID-19 samples.

A few counts support this clone. Source study methods: Reference gene primers were amplified, and this amplification served to estimate nucleated cell counts. Repertoires were generated with immunoSEQ multiplex PCR, while TCRdb's copy carries only in-frame clones and drops some. That table supplies the V and J calls and clone size; D and trimming were determined from the DNA. The table includes more than 110,000 clones, approximately 84% detected once. V lost 6 bases and J lost 9; bases outside the gene matches: 6. This CDR3 has 13 amino acids. Germline loops: CDR1 GTSNPN, CDR2 SVGIG (reference sequence).

The receptor comes from a woman in her sixties with acute or convalescent COVID-19. This sequence joins TRBV30 and TRBJ1-6, with 9 bases lining up with TRBD1. Sample: peripheral blood. The CDR3 bases are TGTGCCTGTGCCGGGACAGGGTTTTCACCCCTCCACTTT. This sequence encodes CACAGTGFSPLHF.